This T cell receptor (beta chain) was identified during a study of monozygotic twins with inflammatory bowel disease. Donors gave around 2.5 ml of blood apiece. Of note for this clonotype: Its antigen is as yet unknown.

Germline CDR1 reads LNHNV; CDR2 reads YYDKDF (reference sequence). The length of the CDR3 is 13 residues. Study-wide findings and caveats: It was in IBD patients that TCRbeta diversity (inverse Simpson) was lower than in healthy co-twins.

In eight separate reactions per sample, cDNA was generated. TCRdb reprocessed the 5' RACE reads and stores each CDR3 protein as one record, lacking DNA. Its table records 160,000 or so distinct CDR3 sequences. The clonotype comes from a human donor with ulcerative colitis or Crohn's disease, or a healthy co-twin of an affected twin (not recorded which). Sequenced: blood. The rearrangement links TRBV15 to TRBJ2-5. CDR3 amino acids: CATSRDLEETQYF.